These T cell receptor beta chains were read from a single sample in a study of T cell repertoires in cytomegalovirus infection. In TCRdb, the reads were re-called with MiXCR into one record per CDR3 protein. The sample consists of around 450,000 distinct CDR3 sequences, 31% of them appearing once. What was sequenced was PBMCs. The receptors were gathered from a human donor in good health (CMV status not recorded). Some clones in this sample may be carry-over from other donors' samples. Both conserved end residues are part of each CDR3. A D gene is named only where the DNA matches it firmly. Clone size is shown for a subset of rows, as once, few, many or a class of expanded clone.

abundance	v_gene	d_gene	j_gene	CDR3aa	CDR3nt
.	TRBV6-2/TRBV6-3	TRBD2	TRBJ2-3	CASNTGLAASTDTQYF	TGTGCCAGCAACACCGGACTAGCGGCCAGCACAGATACGCAGTATTTT
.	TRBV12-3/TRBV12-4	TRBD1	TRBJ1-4	CASSIGQDLNEKLFF	TGTGCCAGCAGTATTGGACAGGACCTTAATGAAAAACTGTTTTTT
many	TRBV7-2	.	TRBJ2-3	CASSLVVTTTDTQYF	TGTGCCAGCAGCTTAGTTGTGACTACCACAGATACGCAGTATTTT
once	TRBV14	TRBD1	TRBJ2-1	CASSQMTGGPISSYNEQFF	TGTGCCAGCAGCCAAATGACAGGGGGCCCAATTAGCTCCTACAATGAGCAGTTCTTC
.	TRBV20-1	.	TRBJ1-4	CSALVATNEKLFF	TGCAGTGCTCTGGTTGCAACTAATGAAAAACTGTTTTTT
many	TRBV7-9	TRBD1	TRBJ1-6	CASSLETGDDSPLHF	TGTGCCAGCAGCTTGGAGACAGGGGATGATTCACCCCTCCACTTT
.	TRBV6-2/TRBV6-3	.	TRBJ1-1	CASSHGGLDTEAFF	TGTGCCAGCAGTCACGGGGGGCTTGACACTGAAGCTTTCTTT
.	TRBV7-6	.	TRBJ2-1	CASRSSSGYNEQFF	TGTGCCAGCAGGTCTAGTAGCGGCTACAATGAGCAGTTCTTC
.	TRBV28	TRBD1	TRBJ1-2	CASSAPGQGIYGYTF	TGTGCCAGCAGTGCTCCGGGACAGGGCATATATGGCTACACCTTC
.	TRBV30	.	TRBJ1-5	CAWSPGSSNQPQHF	TGTGCCTGGAGCCCCGGGTCGAGCAATCAGCCCCAGCATTTT
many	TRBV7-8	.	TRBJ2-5	CASSLRAVGRQETQYF	TGTGCCAGCAGCCTCCGGGCGGTAGGGCGGCAAGAGACCCAGTACTTC
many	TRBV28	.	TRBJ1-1	CASSLGRFTEAFF	TGTGCCAGCAGTTTGGGCAGGTTCACTGAAGCTTTCTTT
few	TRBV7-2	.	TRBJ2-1	CASRTRLDSYNEQFF	TGTGCCAGCAGAACCCGACTAGACTCCTACAATGAGCAGTTCTTC
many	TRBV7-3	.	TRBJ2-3	CASSSLGGWGDTQYF	TGTGCCAGCAGCTCCTTGGGGGGCTGGGGAGATACGCAGTATTTT
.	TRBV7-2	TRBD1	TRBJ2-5	CASRLGTGIVETQYF	TGTGCCAGCCGCTTAGGGACAGGGATTGTCGAGACCCAGTACTTC
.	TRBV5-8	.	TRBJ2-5	CASSLLGQAGETQYF	TGTGCCAGCAGCCTCCTAGGACAGGCGGGGGAGACCCAGTACTTC
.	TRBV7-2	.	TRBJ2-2	CASSSHGRGAGGELFF	TGTGCCAGCAGCTCCCATGGGCGTGGGGCGGGCGGGGAGCTGTTTTTT
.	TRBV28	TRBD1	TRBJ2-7	CASSQGGAGEQYF	TGTGCCAGCAGTCAAGGGGGCGCGGGCGAGCAGTACTTC
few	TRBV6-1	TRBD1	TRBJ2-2	CASSWGQGTGELFF	TGTGCCAGCAGTTGGGGACAGGGCACCGGGGAGCTGTTTTTT
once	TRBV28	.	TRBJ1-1	CASGLTRGGTEAFF	TGTGCCAGCGGTTTGACCAGGGGTGGGACTGAAGCTTTCTTT
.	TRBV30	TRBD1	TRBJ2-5	CAWTGGPQETQYF	TGTGCCTGGACAGGGGGCCCCCAAGAGACCCAGTACTTC
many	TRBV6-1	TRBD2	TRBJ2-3	CASSGGTSGTYTQYF	TGTGCCAGCAGTGGCGGGACTAGCGGAACCTATACGCAGTATTTT
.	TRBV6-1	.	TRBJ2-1	CARSPEVSSYNEQFF	TGTGCCAGGAGCCCGGAGGTGAGCTCCTACAATGAGCAGTTCTTC
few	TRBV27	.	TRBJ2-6	CASSFGTGANVLTF	TGTGCCAGCAGTTTCGGGACCGGGGCCAACGTCCTGACTTTC
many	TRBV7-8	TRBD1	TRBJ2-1	CASSPDRGRNEQFF	TGTGCCAGCAGCCCGGACAGGGGGCGGAATGAGCAGTTCTTC
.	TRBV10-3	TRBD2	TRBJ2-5	CAIRASGGDRETQYF	TGTGCCATCAGGGCTAGCGGGGGGGACCGAGAGACCCAGTACTTC
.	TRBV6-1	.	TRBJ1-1	CASSATDRPLTEAFF	TGTGCCAGCAGTGCCACAGACAGACCTTTAACTGAAGCTTTCTTT
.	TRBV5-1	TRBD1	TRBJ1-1	CASSLQGASRNTEAFF	TGCGCCAGCAGCTTGCAGGGGGCCAGTAGGAACACTGAAGCTTTCTTT
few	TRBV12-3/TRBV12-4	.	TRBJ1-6	CASSTASFSPLHF	TGTGCCAGCAGCACTGCCTCTTTTTCACCCCTCCACTTT
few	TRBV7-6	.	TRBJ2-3	CASSPSWSTDTQYF	TGTGCCAGCAGCCCCTCCTGGAGCACAGATACGCAGTATTTT
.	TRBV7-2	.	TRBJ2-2	CASSLGGVTGELFF	TGTGCCAGCAGCTTAGGCGGGGTTACTGGGGAGCTGTTTTTT
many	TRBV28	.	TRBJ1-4	CASSSPNEKLFF	TGTGCCAGCAGTTCCCCCAATGAAAAACTGTTTTTT
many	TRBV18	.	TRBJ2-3	CASSPRTDTQYF	TGTGCCAGCAGCCCCCGCACAGATACGCAGTATTTT
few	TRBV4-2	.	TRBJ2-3	CASSQIGAREDTQYF	TGTGCCAGCAGCCAGATCGGGGCCAGGGAAGATACGCAGTATTTT
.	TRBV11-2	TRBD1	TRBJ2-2	CASSSSDRGNTGELFF	TGTGCCAGCAGCTCGTCGGACAGGGGAAACACCGGGGAGCTGTTTTTT
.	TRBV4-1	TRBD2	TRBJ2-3	CASSQPAGRTDTQYF	TGCGCCAGCAGCCAACCAGCGGGGCGCACAGATACGCAGTATTTT
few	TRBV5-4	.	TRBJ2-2	CASSSDTNTGELFF	TGTGCCAGCAGCAGTGACACCAACACCGGGGAGCTGTTTTTT
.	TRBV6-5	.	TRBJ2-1	CASSPGGLGDEQFF	TGTGCCAGCAGCCCGGGGGGCTTGGGCGATGAGCAGTTCTTC
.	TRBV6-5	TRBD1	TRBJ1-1	CASSYSGTGNTEAFF	TGTGCCAGCAGTTACTCAGGGACAGGGAACACTGAAGCTTTCTTT
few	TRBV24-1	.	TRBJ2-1	CATSDPTREQFF	TGTGCCACCAGTGATCCCACAAGAGAGCAGTTCTTC
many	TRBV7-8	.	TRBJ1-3	CASSLEGGLPGNTIYF	TGTGCCAGCAGCTTAGAGGGGGGGCTACCTGGAAACACCATATATTTT
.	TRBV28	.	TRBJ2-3	CASSFQGRDTDTQYF	TGTGCCAGCAGTTTCCAGGGCAGAGATACAGATACGCAGTATTTT
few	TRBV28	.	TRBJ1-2	CASGGANYGYTF	TGTGCCAGCGGGGGAGCAAACTATGGCTACACCTTC
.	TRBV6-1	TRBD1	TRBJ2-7	CASRGGQGIGEQYF	TGTGCCAGCAGGGGCGGACAGGGAATAGGCGAGCAGTACTTC
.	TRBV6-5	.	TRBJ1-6	CASSRRVSNSPLHF	TGTGCCAGCAGTCGCAGGGTATCGAATTCACCCCTCCACTTT
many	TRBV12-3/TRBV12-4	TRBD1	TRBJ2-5	CASSPQGAVQETQYF	TGTGCCAGCAGTCCACAGGGGGCTGTTCAAGAGACCCAGTACTTC
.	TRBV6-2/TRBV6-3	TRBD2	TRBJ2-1	CASSYVVFAVAGGRAYNEQFF	TGTGCCAGCAGTTACGTCGTTTTTGCTGTAGCGGGGGGGAGGGCCTACAATGAGCAGTTCTTC
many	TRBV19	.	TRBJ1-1	CASSTTGGTEAFF	TGTGCCAGTAGTACGACGGGGGGAACTGAAGCTTTCTTT
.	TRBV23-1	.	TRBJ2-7	CASSQREGQQTYEQYF	TGCGCCAGCAGTCAGAGGGAGGGACAGCAAACCTACGAGCAGTACTTC
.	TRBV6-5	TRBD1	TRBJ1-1	CASRPTEGQGEAFF	TGTGCCAGCAGGCCTACCGAAGGACAGGGTGAAGCTTTCTTT
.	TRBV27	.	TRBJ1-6	CASKVGARGNNSPLHF	TGTGCCAGCAAGGTCGGAGCAAGGGGTAATAATTCACCCCTCCACTTT
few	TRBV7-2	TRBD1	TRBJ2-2	CASSSRWGQGNTGELFF	TGTGCCAGCAGCTCCCGATGGGGACAGGGAAACACCGGGGAGCTGTTTTTT